The clone carrying this TCR beta chain was detected ten times or more. Its antigen is not known. These data come from a study of T-cell memory formation after mild COVID-19. Across the whole study: Clusters were largely donor specific.

Study-wide results and caveats: From day 15 to 85, contracting clones were balanced between CD4 and CD8, whereas later expanders leaned toward CD4+.

Via MiXCR, TCRdb re-called the 5' RACE reads, giving one row per CDR3 protein. Of approximately 500,000 distinct CDR3 sequences listed, around a quarter are singletons. Germline loops: CDR1 SGHRS, CDR2 YFSETQ. V was cut by 4 bases and J by 1 base, with 9 bases left in between. The CDR3 covers 13 residues. This clonotype originated in an adult woman who had mild COVID-19 (a few samples of this study predate the infection). Cell type and time point are not known. The sequenced material came from PBMCs or a T cell subset sorted from them (not recorded which). The V and J genes are TRBV5-1 and TRBJ2-7, with D possibly matching TRBD1 (5 bases). CDR3 DNA: TGCGCCAGCAGCCAGACAGAGTCCTACGAGCAGTACTTC. Encoded protein: CASSQTESYEQYF.